This entry lists 19 T cell receptor beta chains sequenced from one sample in a study of CDR3 diversity in severe acne. A single record per CDR3 protein comes from TCRdb applying MiXCR to the PCR reads. Altogether more than 85,000 distinct CDR3 sequences are present, under 55% being singletons, with the ten largest covering around 10%. Specimen: blood. These receptors were taken from a male donor with severe acne vulgaris.

The rearrangement joins TRBV20-1 to TRBJ2-7; 13 positions match TRBD2. After removal of 4 bases from V and 5 bases from J, the junction contained 8 bases not matched to a gene. The CDR3 sequence is 15 residues long. CDR1 DFQATT and CDR2 SNEGSKA come from the germline V gene (reference sequence). The CDR3 sequence is CSANGLAGALHEQYF. As DNA, the CDR3 is TGCAGTGCTAACGGACTAGCGGGAGCCCTCCACGAGCAGTACTTC.

This clonotype is classed as medium-sized. The gene calls are TRBV7-9 and TRBJ2-2; D possibly corresponds to TRBD2 (5 bases). Germline V lookup: CDR1 SEHNR, CDR2 FQNEAQ (reference sequence). Trimming cost V 1 base and J 6 bases, with 9 bases left between them. CDR3 length equals 14 residues. In nucleotides, the CDR3 is TGTGCCAGCAGCTTAGGCACTAGTGCCGGGGAGCTGTTTTTT. It encodes CASSLGTSAGELFF.

V usage is TRBV28 and J usage is TRBJ2-1, with 8 positions matching TRBD1. The germline CDR1 and CDR2 sequences are MDHEN and SYDVKM. The junction had 12 bases not matched to a gene; V was cut back by 4 bases and J by 7 bases. The CDR3 sequence is 16 residues long. CDR3 residues: CASSSYHRQGRNEQFF. The CDR3 DNA reads TGTGCCAGCAGTTCCTATCATCGACAGGGGAGGAATGAGCAGTTCTTC.

The chain is built from TRBV20-1 and TRBJ2-4; a weak D match, TRBD2 (6 bases). CDR1 and CDR2 (germline): DFQATT, SNEGSKA (reference sequence). Trimming took 5 bases from V and 0 from J, leaving 20 bases between them. CDR3 length equals 17 residues. The CDR3 DNA follows: TGCAGTGCTTACCCCGAGGAGGGGCCGACAGCCAAAAACATTCAGTACTTC. It is translated as CSAYPEEGPTAKNIQYF.

The table lists this clonotype with many counts. This sequence joins TRBV20-1 and TRBJ2-1; 10 bases match TRBD2. The J segment lost 9 bases and the V segment lost 1 base, leaving 0 bases of the junction unmatched. The CDR3 loop spans 12 amino acids. Per germline, CDR1 DFQATT and CDR2 SNEGSKA (reference sequence). The CDR3 sequence is CSARGLAGEQFF. In nucleotides, the CDR3 is TGCAGTGCTAGAGGACTAGCGGGTGAGCAGTTCTTC.

Only a few counts were recorded for this clonotype. One end of the junction is discordant with germline, which a read error may explain. The rearrangement uses TRBV20-1 and TRBJ2-7, with D possibly TRBD2 on 5 matching bases. CDR3 length equals 12 residues. Germline V lookup: CDR1 DFQATT, CDR2 SNEGSKA (reference sequence). The CDR3 here is CSASGNTGELYF. The CDR3 DNA reads TGCAGTGCTAGCGGGAACACCGGGGAGCTGTACTTC.

On this clonotype: The germline gene is not matched at one end of the junction; a read error may be the cause. Here the CDR3 reads CSVELGRGDTEAFF. The CDR3 DNA follows: TGCAGCGTTGAACTAGGCAGGGGAGACACTGAGGCTTTCTTT. The chain uses TRBV29-1 and TRBJ1-1, with a possible D match to TRBD1 (6 bases). The CDR3 sequence is 14 residues long. Germline V lookup: CDR1 SQVTM, CDR2 ANQGSEA.

The chain carries TRBV27 and TRBJ1-2, with unresolved D. Looked up from germline, CDR1 is MNHEY and CDR2 is SMNVEV (reference sequence). Deletions cut 5 bases from V and 4 bases from J, with 14 bases between. The CDR3 covers 14 residues. The CDR3 loop reads CASSPGGVTYGYTF. DNA of the CDR3: TGTGCCAGCAGTCCTGGCGGGGTTACCTATGGCTACACCTTC.

This clonotype ranks as medium-sized (0.01 to 0.1%). The chain has TRBV24-1 and TRBJ2-1; 10 bases line up with TRBD2. V gave up 5 bases and J gave up 0 bases; unmatched junction bases: 3. This CDR3 is 16 amino acids long. Germline CDR1 reads KGHDR; CDR2 reads SFDVKD. CDR3 bases: TGTGCCACCAGTGCCCTAGCGGGGGCCTCCTACAATGAGCAGTTCTTC. Translation: CATSALAGASYNEQFF.

The rearrangement links TRBV7-8 to TRBJ2-2; TRBD2 matches 12 bases. CDR3 length equals 15 residues. With 5 bases clipped from V and 7 bases from J, the junction kept 5 bases outside the gene matches. Germline CDR1 SGHVS, CDR2 FQNEAQ. CDR3 region: CASSRLAGVIGELFF. DNA of the CDR3: TGTGCCAGCAGCCGACTAGCGGGAGTTATCGGGGAGCTGTTTTTT.

This chain uses TRBV10-3 with TRBJ1-1, with D hard to call. The V gene's germline CDR1 is ENHRY and CDR2 SYGVKD. The CDR3 sequence is 13 residues long. V was pared by 7 bases and J by 2 bases, with 11 bases between. The CDR3 protein is CAITKDGNTEAFF. Here the CDR3 DNA reads TGTGCCATCACCAAGGACGGAAACACTGAAGCTTTCTTT.

This clonotype came up many times. In DNA, the CDR3 is TGTGCCAGCAGCCAAAACAGGGACGGTGGGGAGACCCAGTACTTC. Translation: CASSQNRDGGETQYF. This sequence joins TRBV4-2 and TRBJ2-5, with D possibly TRBD1 on 6 matching bases. V lost 2 bases and J 5 bases, leaving 15 bases between the germline ends. Per germline, CDR1 LGHNA and CDR2 YNFKEQ. CDR3 size: 15 residues.

The V call is TRBV7-2, the J call TRBJ1-5; D is unresolved. The CDR3 runs to 13 residues. V shed 4 bases and J shed 4 bases, with 8 bases lying between them. From germline, CDR1 is SGHTA and CDR2 FQGNSA. CDR3 bases: TGTGCCAGCAGCTCCCAGGAAAATCAGCCCCAGCATTTT. Its translation is CASSSQENQPQHF.

This clonotype was observed a few times. V gene TRBV4-2 combines with J gene TRBJ1-1, with 11 bases matching TRBD1. The CDR3 is 18 amino acids. CDR1 LGHNA and CDR2 YNFKEQ come from the germline V gene. V was clipped by 1 base and J by 0 bases; unmatched bases: 7. The CDR3 reads CASSQGGPGQGVNTEAFF. In DNA, the CDR3 is TGTGCCAGCAGCCAAGGCGGACCGGGACAGGGGGTGAACACTGAAGCTTTCTTT.

In this sample, this clonotype turned up once. This rearrangement joins TRBV29-1 to TRBJ2-7; 7 bases align to TRBD2. CDR1 SQVTM and CDR2 ANQGSEA come from the germline V gene. The CDR3 extends over 14 amino acids. Trimming took 6 bases from V and 4 from J; bases not matched to a gene: 12. The CDR3 coding sequence is TGCAGCGTCTCACGTCGCGGGAGAGGTTACGAGCAGTACTTC. This gives the protein CSVSRRGRGYEQYF.

This clonotype was recorded at least ten times. The DNA for the CDR3 is TGTGCCTGGAGAGGGTTGACTAATGAAAAACTGTTTTTT. Translating gives CAWRGLTNEKLFF. The chain recombines TRBV30 with TRBJ1-4; D gene ambiguous. CDR1 GTSNPN and CDR2 SVGIG come from the germline V gene (reference sequence). Trimming removed 3 bases at V and 2 bases at J, with 7 bases between. CDR3 length equals 13 residues.

This clonotype was seen ten or more times. This CDR3 reads CASSRGREGLNEQFF. CDR3 DNA: TGTGCCAGCTCAAGGGGGCGGGAGGGCCTCAATGAGCAGTTCTTC. The chain uses TRBV19 and TRBJ2-1, with TRBD2 identical over 9 bases. V was clipped by 9 bases and J by 6 bases; unmatched bases: 12. Per the germline V gene, CDR1 is LNHDA and CDR2 is SQIVND (reference sequence). The CDR3 is 15 residues long.

This clonotype was seen repeatedly, ten times or more. This chain connects TRBV9 to TRBJ2-5; D is unclear. Germline V gives CDR1 SGDLS, CDR2 YYNGEE. CDR3 length: 13 amino acids. V was clipped by 3 bases and J by 1 base, with 7 bases between them. CDR3 protein: CASSEGRQETQYF. The CDR3 nucleotides are TGTGCCAGCAGCGAGGGCCGCCAAGAGACCCAGTACTTC.

This clonotype was seen repeatedly, ten times or more. The V and J genes are TRBV7-9 and TRBJ2-1; 8 nucleotides match TRBD1. Looked up from germline, CDR1 is SEHNR and CDR2 is FQNEAQ (reference sequence). This CDR3 is built from 16 residues. V shed 4 bases and J 1 base; nucleotides not matched to a gene: 6. This CDR3 reads CASSYEGTGSYNEQFF. CDR3 in DNA: TGTGCCAGCAGCTATGAGGGGACAGGTTCCTACAATGAGCAGTTCTTC.